Presented here are 21 T cell receptor beta chains from one specimen sequenced in a study of T cell responses to AZD1222 COVID-19 vaccine. Data came from immunoSEQ multiplex PCR; TCRdb stores just in-frame clones and leaves some out. The table records fewer than 120,000 clones, roughly 92% of them present only once. Source: peripheral blood, taken on day 0 of AZD1222 vaccination. The receptors originated from an adult in good health.

The genes are TRBV4-1 and TRBJ1-2, with D maybe TRBD1 (6 bases). Trimming removed 6 bases from V and 10 bases from J, with 21 bases in between. Germline V gene data show CDR1 as MGHRA and CDR2 as YSYEKL. This CDR3 has 14 amino acids. CDR3 region: CASSHPGTLKDYTF. CDR3 nucleotides: TGCGCCAGCAGTCACCCCGGGACATTAAAAGACTACACCTTC.

The chain recombines TRBV5-1 with TRBJ2-1; D may be TRBD2 (6 bases). Germline V gene data show CDR1 as SGHRS and CDR2 as YFSETQ. The ends were cut back, 1 base at V and 9 bases at J, with 17 bases in the middle. The CDR3 consists of 15 residues. CDR3 region: CASSLWTNEEGEQFF. The CDR3 DNA reads TGCGCCAGCAGCTTGTGGACTAATGAGGAGGGTGAGCAGTTCTTC.

The genes are TRBV18 and TRBJ1-5; TRBD1 matches at 7 bases. J gave up 3 bases and V 3 bases, and 5 bases lay outside the gene matches. Germline V gene data show CDR1 as KGHSH and CDR2 as LQKENI. CDR3 length equals 15 residues. As DNA, the CDR3 is TGTGCCAGCTCACCGAGGGACAGTAACAATCAGCCCCAGCATTTT. This translates into CASSPRDSNNQPQHF.

DNA for the CDR3: TGTGCCAGCAGTTACAAGTCTACGCAGTATTTT. Translation: CASSYKSTQYF. V is TRBV6-5 and J is TRBJ2-3, with D unresolved. CDR3 size: 11 residues. Germline CDR1 MNHEY, CDR2 SVGAGI. V was trimmed by 2 bases and J by 8 bases, leaving 5 bases between them.

This chain uses TRBV28 with TRBJ1-5; D call uncertain. V was trimmed by 3 bases and J by 7 bases, leaving 16 bases between them. The germline V gene has CDR1 MDHEN and CDR2 SYDVKM. This CDR3 is built from 15 residues. CDR3 in DNA: TGTGCCAGCAGTTTGGGTGAGGGCTTCGGGCAGCCCCAGCATTTT. It specifies CASSLGEGFGQPQHF.

This rearrangement joins TRBV6-4 to TRBJ1-1; 8 bases line up with TRBD1. The CDR3 length is 15 residues. Germline lookup yields CDR1 MRHNA and CDR2 SNTAGT. V gave up 6 bases and J gave up 4 bases; unmatched junction bases: 10. Here the CDR3 DNA reads TGTGCCAGCAGCCCCCAGGGGGCTGGGGGCACTGAAGCTTTCTTT. Translated: CASSPQGAGGTEAFF.

This rearrangement joins TRBV6-5 to TRBJ2-5, with D possibly TRBD2 on 5 matching bases. CDR3 length: 12 residues. Per the germline V gene, CDR1 is MNHEY and CDR2 is SVGAGI. V shed 6 bases and J shed 4 bases, with 9 bases lying between them. The CDR3 DNA reads as TGTGCCAGCAGGACTACCGCAGAGACCCAGTACTTC. Amino acid sequence: CASRTTAETQYF.

V is TRBV19 and J is TRBJ2-3; tentatively, D is TRBD2 (5 bases). The ends were cut back, 4 bases at V and 2 bases at J, with 7 bases in the middle. Germline CDR1 LNHDA, CDR2 SQIVND (reference sequence). This CDR3 region has 13 residues. The CDR3 DNA sequence: TGTGCCAGTAGTAACGGGGTCACAGATACGCAGTATTTT. Protein sequence: CASSNGVTDTQYF.

The CDR3 protein is CASSPRQGRSNTEAFF. DNA for the CDR3: TGTGCCAGCAGCCCTAGACAGGGACGATCGAACACTGAAGCTTTCTTT. V gene TRBV7-6 combines with J gene TRBJ1-1; 7 bases fit TRBD1. The length of the CDR3 is 16 residues. The V gene end was trimmed by 5 bases and the J gene end by 1 base; junction bases not matched to a gene: 10. The germline V gene encodes CDR1 SGHVS and CDR2 FNYEAQ.

The rearrangement joins TRBV7-3 to TRBJ2-2, with 11 positions matching TRBD1. Looked up from germline, CDR1 is SGHTA and CDR2 is FQGTGA. With V trimmed by 5 bases and J by 5 bases, 4 bases remained unmatched. This CDR3 region has 15 residues. The CDR3 DNA reads as TGTGCCAGCAGCCCTGGGACAGGGGGGACCGGGGAGCTGTTTTTT. Its translation is CASSPGTGGTGELFF.

This chain uses TRBV6-1 with TRBJ1-1, with no clear D. Per germline, CDR1 MNHNS and CDR2 SASEGT. The CDR3 covers 12 residues. Trimming removed 5 bases at V and 5 bases at J, with 9 bases between. CDR3 region: CASSYAATEAFF. In DNA, the CDR3 is TGTGCCAGCAGTTATGCTGCAACTGAAGCTTTCTTT.

The chain joins TRBV2 to TRBJ1-1; perhaps TRBD1 as D (5 bases). CDR1 and CDR2 from the germline V gene are SNHLY and FYNNEI. Deletions cut 7 bases from V and 8 bases from J, with 11 bases between. The CDR3 totals 11 residues. This CDR3 is CASTPGGEAFF. CDR3 DNA sequence: TGTGCCAGCACCCCGGGGGGAGAAGCTTTCTTT.

V usage is TRBV6-5 and J usage is TRBJ2-7, with TRBD1 identical over 7 bases. CDR3 length: 14 residues. The J segment lost 2 bases and the V segment lost 7 bases, leaving 8 bases of the junction unmatched. In germline, CDR1 is MNHEY, CDR2 SVGAGI. The CDR3 region is CASTDRDRPYEQYF. The CDR3 DNA reads TGTGCCAGCACCGACCGGGACAGACCCTACGAGCAGTACTTC.

V and J are TRBV9 and TRBJ1-6, with a possible D match to TRBD1 (5 bases). CDR3 length equals 15 residues. Germline V CDR1 and CDR2: SGDLS, YYNGEE. Trimming shortened V by 2 bases and J by 2 bases, and 8 bases separated the two germline ends. Written as DNA, the CDR3 is TGTGCCAGCAGCGTGGGGGGGGCCTATAATTCACCCCTCCACTTT. The encoded protein is CASSVGGAYNSPLHF.

This clone was counted once. The rearrangement uses TRBV27 and TRBJ1-1, with TRBD1 matching over 7 bases. The length of the CDR3 is 15 residues. Per germline, CDR1 MNHEY and CDR2 SMNVEV (reference sequence). J lost 8 bases, V lost 6 bases, and 15 bases had no gene match. The CDR3 sequence: CASRLDRPWYREAFF. For the CDR3, the DNA is TGTGCCAGCAGGCTGGACAGGCCCTGGTATCGGGAAGCTTTCTTT.

This rearrangement joins TRBV21-1 to TRBJ2-3; TRBD2 is the table's D call, not checked against the DNA. TRBV21-1 is labeled a pseudogene. The CDR3 length is 13 residues. Here the CDR3 DNA reads TGTGCCAGCCCCACTATTACTGCAGATACGCAGTATTTT. Its translation is CASPTITADTQYF.

The chain employs TRBV19 and TRBJ2-7; 7 bases fit TRBD1. Germline loops: CDR1 LNHDA, CDR2 SQIVND (reference sequence). This CDR3 has 13 residues. After removal of 6 bases from V and 4 bases from J, the junction contained 6 bases not matched to a gene. CDR3 sequence: CASRTGVGYEQYF. The CDR3 DNA reads TGTGCCAGTAGAACAGGGGTAGGATACGAGCAGTACTTC.

The chain combines TRBV20-1 with TRBJ2-2; D is unresolved. Germline-derived CDR1 and CDR2 are DFQATT and SNEGSKA (reference sequence). This CDR3 is 13 amino acids long. V was pared by 3 bases and J by 1 base, with 6 bases between. The CDR3: CSASGQNTGELFF. CDR3 sequence (DNA): TGCAGTGCTAGTGGTCAGAACACCGGGGAGCTGTTTTTT.

The rearrangement joins TRBV19 to TRBJ1-2, with TRBD1 matching over 9 bases. CDR3 size: 16 residues. Germline lookup yields CDR1 LNHDA and CDR2 SQIVND (reference sequence). The J segment lost 4 bases and the V segment lost 6 bases, leaving 12 bases of the junction unmatched. The DNA of the CDR3 is TGTGCCAGTAGAGACCCGGGACAGGGCCGGAGCTATGGCTACACCTTC. It codes for CASRDPGQGRSYGYTF.

This chain links TRBV24-1 with TRBJ2-7; 9 bases align to TRBD1. V lost 3 bases, J lost 5 bases, and 4 bases stayed unmatched. The length of the CDR3 is 14 residues. Germline V gives CDR1 KGHDR, CDR2 SFDVKD. The CDR3 bases are TGTGCCACCAGTGATCCGGGACAGGGTAACGAGCAGTACTTC. It translates to CATSDPGQGNEQYF.

The chain recombines TRBV6-1 with TRBJ2-1; 10 positions match TRBD1. Germline-derived CDR1 and CDR2 are MNHNS and SASEGT. Trimming took 3 bases from V and 7 from J; bases not matched to a gene: 6. This CDR3 spans 15 amino acids. CDR3 protein: CASSDRTGGRNEQFF. CDR3 sequence (DNA): TGTGCCAGCAGTGACCGGACAGGGGGACGGAATGAGCAGTTCTTC.